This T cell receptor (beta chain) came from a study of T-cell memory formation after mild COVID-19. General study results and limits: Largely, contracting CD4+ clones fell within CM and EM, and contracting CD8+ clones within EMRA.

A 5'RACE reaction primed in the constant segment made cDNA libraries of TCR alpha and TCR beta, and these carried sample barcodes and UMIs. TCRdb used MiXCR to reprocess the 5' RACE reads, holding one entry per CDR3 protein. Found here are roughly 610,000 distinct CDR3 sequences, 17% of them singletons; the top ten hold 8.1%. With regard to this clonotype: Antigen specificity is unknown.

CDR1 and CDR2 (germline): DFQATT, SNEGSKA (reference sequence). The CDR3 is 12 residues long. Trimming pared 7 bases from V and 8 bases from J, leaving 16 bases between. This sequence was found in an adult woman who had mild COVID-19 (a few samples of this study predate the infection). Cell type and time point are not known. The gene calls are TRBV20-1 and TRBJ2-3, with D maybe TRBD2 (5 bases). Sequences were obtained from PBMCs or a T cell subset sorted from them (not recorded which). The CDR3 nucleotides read TGCAGTGTTACGCCCGCACGGGGTACGCAGTATTTT. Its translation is CSVTPARGTQYF.